Below, 27 T cell receptor beta chains from the same sample are listed, as sequenced in a study of CD8 T cells in Susac syndrome. cDNA came from about 0.46 to 1 ug RNA primed by random hexamers. TCRdb called the immunoSEQ multiplex PCR reads again in MiXCR, with one record for every CDR3 protein. This table holds 250,000 to 300,000 distinct CDR3 sequences, approximately 85% found once. What was sequenced was CD8+ T cells from PBMCs. Receptor source: a human donor with multiple sclerosis.

J is TRBJ2-7 and V is TRBV7-9; TRBD1 matches at 10 bases. Germline CDR1 and CDR2: SEHNR and FQNEAQ (reference sequence). This CDR3 is built from 16 residues. V shed 1 base and J 6 bases; nucleotides not matched to a gene: 9. This chain's CDR3 is CASSLVRDRGRGEQYF. CDR3 nucleotides: TGTGCCAGCAGCTTAGTGCGAGACAGGGGGCGCGGCGAGCAGTACTTC.

This clonotype was seen a few times. V gene TRBV6-5 combines with J gene TRBJ2-7; D is tentatively TRBD1 or TRBD2 (5 bases each). CDR3 length: 15 amino acids. From germline, CDR1 is MNHEY and CDR2 SVGAGI. V lost 2 bases and J 3 bases, leaving 14 bases between the germline ends. CDR3 in DNA: TGTGCCAGCAGTTACGCCCCGGGGACCAACTACGAGCAGTACTTC. It specifies CASSYAPGTNYEQYF.

The chain joins TRBV6-2 or TRBV6-3 to TRBJ2-1; 10 bases are shared with TRBD2. The CDR3 sequence is 16 residues long. Germline-derived CDR1 and CDR2 are MNHEY and SVGEGT. V gave up 5 bases and J gave up 2 bases; unmatched junction bases: 6. The CDR3 DNA follows: TGTGCCAGCAGTACCCTTAGCGGGGGGCCCTACAATGAGCAGTTCTTC. It is translated as CASSTLSGGPYNEQFF.

This chain connects TRBV11-2 to TRBJ2-1, with D unresolved. This CDR3 is 17 amino acids long. Deletions cut 1 base from V and 3 bases from J, with 16 bases between. Per germline, CDR1 SGHAT and CDR2 FQNNGV. CDR3 DNA: TGTGCCAGCAGCTTAGGGATAGGAGCCAGGAGCTACAATGAGCAGTTCTTC. Protein: CASSLGIGARSYNEQFF.

The chain combines TRBV6-5 with TRBJ2-1, with TRBD1 as a possible D gene (6 bases). CDR3 size: 21 residues. V lost 0 bases and J 0 bases, leaving 24 bases between the germline ends. CDR1 MNHEY and CDR2 SVGAGI come from the germline V gene. For the CDR3, the DNA is TGTGCCAGCAGTTACTCCTTTAATTTTGGGGGCCCCAGGGACTCCTACAATGAGCAGTTCTTC. Its translation is CASSYSFNFGGPRDSYNEQFF.

For the CDR3, the DNA is TGTGCCAGCAGTGGACAGGGGAGGGAAGACGAGCAGTACTTC. This encodes CASSGQGREDEQYF. J is TRBJ2-7 and V is TRBV2; D is possibly TRBD1 (8 bases). Germline lookup yields CDR1 SNHLY and CDR2 FYNNEI. V was trimmed by 4 bases and J by 5 bases, leaving 15 bases between them. This CDR3 comprises 14 residues.

This clonotype was observed a single time. Written as DNA, the CDR3 is TGTGCCACCAGCAGAGACATTGGGCAAGAGACCCAGTACTTC. It specifies CATSRDIGQETQYF. The chain employs TRBV15 and TRBJ2-5, with unresolved D. The CDR3 is 14 amino acids. Trimming shortened V by 0 bases and J by 2 bases, and 7 bases separated the two germline ends. The germline gives CDR1 LNHNV, CDR2 YYDKDF (reference sequence).

The V gene is TRBV6-1, the J gene TRBJ1-4; D uncertain. Between the trimmed V and J ends, which lost 4 bases and 4 bases, there was a span of 13 bases. The V gene's germline CDR1 is MNHNS and CDR2 SASEGT. The CDR3 runs to 15 residues. CDR3 loop: CASSGPVSHNEKLFF. CDR3 in DNA: TGTGCCAGCAGTGGTCCGGTATCCCATAATGAAAAACTGTTTTTT.

V is TRBV20-1 and J is TRBJ2-5; possibly TRBD2 for D (6 bases). CDR3 length equals 19 residues. Trimming removed 3 bases from V and 2 bases from J, with 28 bases in between. The germline CDR1 and CDR2 sequences are DFQATT and SNEGSKA (reference sequence). This CDR3 reads CSASSPYRWEEVLQETQYF. The CDR3 region has the DNA TGCAGTGCTAGTAGCCCCTACCGGTGGGAGGAGGTATTACAAGAGACCCAGTACTTC.

The chain uses TRBV2 and TRBJ2-3, with D perhaps given as TRBD1 or TRBD2 (7 bases each). The CDR3 spans 14 residues. In germline, CDR1 is SNHLY, CDR2 FYNNEI. The V gene lost 7 bases and the J gene lost 6 bases, with 17 bases spanning the gap. For the CDR3, the DNA is TGTGCCAGCACCCCCAGGGGGGGGTGGGATACGCAGTATTTT. This sequence encodes CASTPRGGWDTQYF. The full variable domain, rest sourced from reference TRBV2 and TRBJ2-3, is EPEVTQTPSHQVTQMGQEVILRCVPISNHLYFYWYRQILGQKVEFLVSFYNNEISEKSEIFDDQFSVERPDGSNFTLKIRSTKLEDSAMYFCASTPRGGWDTQYFGPGTRLTVL.

This clonotype has a single count. V gene TRBV4-3 combines with J gene TRBJ2-7; D tentatively reads TRBD1 or TRBD2 (6 bases each). Germline CDR1 LGHNA, CDR2 YSLEER. Trimming left V 4 bases short and J 4 bases short, with 20 bases between. The CDR3 spans 16 residues. The chain's CDR3 is CASSLEEAGEAYEQYF. The CDR3 bases are TGCGCCAGCAGCCTAGAGGAGGCAGGGGAGGCGTACGAGCAGTACTTC.

This clonotype was counted between two and nine times. The CDR3 loop reads CAWGDSPYEQYF. The DNA of the CDR3 is TGTGCCTGGGGGGACTCCCCCTACGAGCAGTACTTC. V is TRBV30 and J is TRBJ2-7, with D perhaps TRBD2 (6 bases). CDR3 length equals 12 residues. Germline V gene data show CDR1 as GTSNPN and CDR2 as SVGIG (reference sequence). The V end was cut by 5 bases, the J end by 2 bases, with 10 bases between.

The chain joins TRBV12-3 or TRBV12-4 to TRBJ2-3, with TRBD2 matching over 11 bases. The CDR3 runs to 20 residues. V was clipped by 7 bases and J by 9 bases; unmatched bases: 27. CDR3 loop: CASTTWASGRMRGHRLTQYF. The CDR3 DNA sequence: TGTGCCAGCACCACTTGGGCTAGCGGGAGGATGCGTGGGCACAGATTGACGCAGTATTTT.

This chain joins TRBV11-2 and TRBJ1-2, with 8 bases fitting TRBD1. CDR3 length: 14 amino acids. Germline V gives CDR1 SGHAT, CDR2 FQNNGV. Trimming removed 6 bases from V and 8 bases from J; junction bases left unmatched: 11. The DNA of the CDR3 is TGTGCCAGCAGTTGGATCCGGACAGGGAGCGGCTACACCTTC. Its protein is CASSWIRTGSGYTF.

V is TRBV7-9 and J is TRBJ2-2; 12 bases map to TRBD2. Germline V lookup: CDR1 SEHNR, CDR2 FQNEAQ (reference sequence). With 6 bases clipped from V and 9 bases from J, the junction kept 11 bases outside the gene matches. The CDR3 runs 16 residues. This chain's CDR3 is CASRNGLAGRYRELFF. The CDR3 DNA follows: TGTGCCAGCAGAAATGGACTAGCGGGACGCTACCGGGAGCTGTTTTTT.

This chain joins TRBV27 and TRBJ2-7; 14 bases line up with TRBD2. The length of the CDR3 is 16 residues. The V and J ends lost 2 bases and 3 bases, in that order; junction bases with no gene match: 3. Per germline, CDR1 MNHEY and CDR2 SMNVEV (reference sequence). This CDR3 is CASSLAGLAGVYEQYF. The CDR3 DNA reads as TGTGCCAGCAGTTTAGCGGGACTAGCGGGAGTCTACGAGCAGTACTTC.

The chain has TRBV15 and TRBJ1-5; 7 bases align to TRBD1. V dropped 0 bases and J dropped 6; count of bases not matched to a gene: 2. Germline values: CDR1 LNHNV, CDR2 YYDKDF (reference sequence). The CDR3 covers 14 residues. In nucleotides, the CDR3 is TGTGCCACCAGCAGAGATCAGGGGGTTCAGCCCCAGCATTTT. Translated: CATSRDQGVQPQHF.

The chain carries TRBV28 and TRBJ2-4; possible D gene TRBD1, 6 bases. The ends were cut back, 3 bases at V and 0 bases at J, with 15 bases in the middle. In germline, CDR1 is MDHEN, CDR2 SYDVKM. The CDR3 has 17 amino acids. CDR3 coding DNA: TGTGCCAGCAGTTTGCGGGCAGGGACACTAGCCAAAAACATTCAGTACTTC. It translates to CASSLRAGTLAKNIQYF.

The V gene is TRBV19, the J gene TRBJ2-1, with D perhaps TRBD1 (6 bases). V lost 2 bases and J 2 bases, leaving 10 bases between the germline ends. CDR3 size: 15 residues. The V gene's germline CDR1 is LNHDA and CDR2 SQIVND (reference sequence). The CDR3 loop reads CASSIWQGPYNEQFF. The CDR3 region has the DNA TGTGCCAGTAGTATATGGCAGGGGCCCTACAATGAGCAGTTCTTC.

The rearrangement links TRBV29-1 to TRBJ2-1, with TRBD2 identical over 15 bases. The CDR3 has 17 residues. The V segment lost 5 bases and the J segment 0 bases; nucleotides outside the gene matches: 5. Germline CDR1 reads SQVTM; CDR2 reads ANQGSEA. The CDR3 sequence is CSVTGTSGRSSYNEQFF. Here the CDR3 DNA reads TGCAGCGTTACCGGGACTAGCGGGAGGAGCTCCTACAATGAGCAGTTCTTC.

V is TRBV19 and J is TRBJ2-7, with 9 bases matching TRBD2. The CDR3 sequence is 14 residues long. CDR1 is LNHDA, CDR2 SQIVND, per germline (reference sequence). After removal of 6 bases from V and 2 bases from J, the junction contained 5 bases not matched to a gene. The CDR3 DNA reads TGTGCCAGTAGAGAGCGGGAGGCCCCCTACGAGCAGTACTTC. This encodes CASREREAPYEQYF.

The chain uses TRBV28 and TRBJ2-3, with no clear D. The V and J ends lost 1 base and 5 bases respectively, with 4 bases between them. CDR1 and CDR2 from the germline V gene are MDHEN and SYDVKM. This CDR3 is built from 12 residues. CDR3 bases: TGTGCCAGCAGTTTATTTGGAGATACGCAGTATTTT. Its translation: CASSLFGDTQYF.

The CDR3: CASSENSLLNTEAFF. The DNA of the CDR3 is TGTGCCAGCAGTGAGAACAGCCTTCTGAACACTGAAGCTTTCTTT. The rearrangement uses TRBV6-2 or TRBV6-3 and TRBJ1-1; D not resolved. Per germline, CDR1 MNHEY and CDR2 SVGEGT. The V gene lost 5 bases and the J gene lost 0 bases, with 13 bases spanning the gap. The CDR3 length is 15 residues.

The chain employs TRBV5-8 and TRBJ2-1, with a tentative D call TRBD1 (5 bases). Trimming pared 0 bases from V and 4 bases from J, leaving 8 bases between. The CDR3 extends over 14 amino acids. Germline CDR1 is SGHTS and CDR2 is YDEGEE. CDR3 sequence: CASSLGQGYNEQFF. CDR3 bases: TGTGCCAGCAGCTTGGGTCAGGGTTACAATGAGCAGTTCTTC.

J is TRBJ2-2 and V is TRBV6-5; D is ambiguous. The V end lost 0 bases, the J end lost 6 bases, and 8 bases lay between the germline ends. Germline V CDR1 and CDR2: MNHEY, SVGAGI. The CDR3 sequence is 14 residues long. CDR3 sequence: CASSYSALAGELFF. DNA of the CDR3: TGTGCCAGCAGTTACTCAGCGCTGGCCGGGGAGCTGTTTTTT.

The chain couples TRBV6-2 or TRBV6-3 to TRBJ2-3, with 8 positions matching TRBD2. V lost 6 bases and J lost 6; bases outside the gene matches: 11. Germline CDR1 reads MNHEY; CDR2 reads SVGEGT. The CDR3 extends over 15 amino acids. The CDR3 coding sequence is TGTGCCAGCAGCCGGATAATCAGCGGGAGTGATACGCAGTATTTT. It yields the protein CASSRIISGSDTQYF.

The chain combines TRBV20-1 with TRBJ1-4; TRBD1 might be the D (6 bases). This CDR3 contains 16 residues. V lost 0 bases to trimming and J lost 0 bases, with 11 bases between them. Germline V lookup: CDR1 DFQATT, CDR2 SNEGSKA (reference sequence). CDR3 nucleotides: TGCAGTGCTAGAGATCGGAGACAGGCAACTAATGAAAAACTGTTTTTT. This translates into CSARDRRQATNEKLFF.